Below, one T cell receptor beta chain is given with its context. The antigen is not known. The data stem from a study of T cells in Graves' hyperthyroidism and ophthalmopathy. Study context: Any treatment followed the collection of peripheral blood at initial diagnosis.

Researchers took RNA transcripts and amplified the TCR beta CDR3 regions from them. When the TCR CDR3 underwent first-round RT-PCR, the HTBI primer set was used. TCRdb analysed the multiplex PCR reads with MiXCR anew, one entry per CDR3 protein. The sample consists of about 600,000 distinct CDR3 sequences, 13% to 15% of them appearing once. Study-wide results and caveats: Also found in blood were most expanded thyroid clonotypes above 0.001.

CDR1 LGHDT and CDR2 YNNKEL come from the germline V gene (reference sequence). The CDR3 sequence is 16 residues long. V lost 0 bases and J 6 bases, leaving 15 bases between the germline ends. An approximately 10 ml volume of fresh peripheral blood provided the PBMCs. The rearrangement joins TRBV3-1 to TRBJ2-1, with D possibly TRBD2 on 5 matching bases. The sequence derives from a woman younger than 35 with Graves' ophthalmopathy. The specimen sequenced was blood. The CDR3 loop is CASSQDDGGLLNEQFF. CDR3 DNA sequence: TGTGCCAGCAGCCAAGATGACGGCGGGCTTCTCAATGAGCAGTTCTTC.